Below, 17 T cell receptor beta chains from the same sample are listed, as sequenced in a study of CD8 T cells in ankylosing spondylitis. Which antigens these TCRs recognize remains unknown. One entry per CDR3 protein results from TCRdb running MiXCR on the 5' RACE reads. Here the sample spans 200,000 to 250,000 distinct CDR3 sequences, around 18% being singletons. Whole-study results and caveats: A TCR beta motif of several highly homologous variants seemed to mark ankylosing spondylitis blood.

Sequencing was done on a sample of blood, either unsorted or a sorted T cell fraction (not recorded which). The origin of the receptors is a male donor with ankylosing spondylitis.

The rearrangement links TRBV7-8 to TRBJ2-7; tentative D call: TRBD1 (6 bases). V was trimmed by 5 bases and J by 1 base, leaving 18 bases between them. Per germline, CDR1 SGHVS and CDR2 FQNEAQ. The CDR3 has 16 amino acids. DNA for the CDR3: TGTGCCAGCAGCGTAGGACAGACCTCCATTTCCTACGAGCAGTACTTC. It yields the protein CASSVGQTSISYEQYF.

This clonotype was counted a few times. The chain combines TRBV5-1 with TRBJ2-2; 7 bases are shared with TRBD2. Trimming cost V 4 bases and J 1 base; bases outside gene matches: 7. The CDR3 is made up of 16 amino acids. Germline CDR1 and CDR2: SGHRS and YFSETQ. For the CDR3, the DNA is TGCGCCAGCAGCCCGGGAGGTAGCGGGAACACCGGGGAGCTGTTTTTT. Translating it yields CASSPGGSGNTGELFF. Using reference TRBV5-1 and TRBJ2-2 for the parts outside the CDR3, the full variable domain is KAGVTQTPRYLIKTRGQQVTLSCSPISGHRSVSWYQQTPGQGLQFLFEYFSETQRNKGNFPGRFSGRQFSNSRSEMNVSTLELGDSALYLCASSPGGSGNTGELFFGEGSRLTVL.

The genes are TRBV6-1 and TRBJ2-2, with TRBD1 as a possible D gene (5 bases). The germline gives CDR1 MNHNS, CDR2 SASEGT. The V end lost 9 bases, the J end lost 4 bases, and 15 bases lay between the germline ends. The length of the CDR3 is 14 residues. The CDR3 coding sequence is TGTGCCAGTTCGGAATACAGGTCCACCGGGGAGCTGTTTTTT. Protein product: CASSEYRSTGELFF.

There are many counts of this clonotype. The chain is built from TRBV4-1 and TRBJ1-2, with unresolved D. V was trimmed by 1 base and J by 6 bases, leaving 18 bases between them. The CDR3 spans 16 residues. Germline V lookup: CDR1 MGHRA, CDR2 YSYEKL. The CDR3 nucleotides read TGCGCCAGCAGCCAAGTATGGACCGCTCGGAATAATGGCTACACCTTC. Amino acid sequence: CASSQVWTARNNGYTF.

In this sample, this clonotype turned up a few times. The rearrangement joins TRBV27 to TRBJ1-6; D is possibly TRBD1 (5 bases). The CDR3 has 16 amino acids. Trimming removed 3 bases from V and 0 bases from J, with 9 bases in between. The germline CDR1 and CDR2 sequences are MNHEY and SMNVEV (reference sequence). The CDR3 DNA follows: TGTGCCAGCAGTTTCGGGACCTCCTCCTATAATTCACCCCTCCACTTT. Its translation is CASSFGTSSYNSPLHF.

This chain joins TRBV20-1 and TRBJ2-5, with TRBD2 identical over 8 bases. V shed 1 base, J shed 4 bases, and the junction held 11 bases outside the gene matches. This CDR3 spans 16 amino acids. CDR1 and CDR2 from the germline V gene are DFQATT and SNEGSKA (reference sequence). The DNA for the CDR3 is TGCAGTGCTAGAGGGTCGGGGGGGAGCGGGCTAGAGACCCAGTACTTC. As protein: CSARGSGGSGLETQYF.

The table lists this clonotype with a few counts. The rearrangement links TRBV12-3 or TRBV12-4 to TRBJ2-1; D possibly corresponds to TRBD2 (5 bases). V dropped 7 bases and J dropped 8 bases, with 12 bases sitting between them. CDR3 length: 12 residues. The CDR3, as DNA: TGTGCCAGCACCGGCGGGTTTGATGAGCAGTTCTTC. It encodes CASTGGFDEQFF.

Only a few counts were recorded for this clonotype. The V call is TRBV7-2, the J call TRBJ2-3; no clear D gene. Trimming removed 0 bases from V and 2 bases from J, with 12 bases in between. Looked up from germline, CDR1 is SGHTA and CDR2 is FQGNSA. The CDR3 is 16 amino acids. The CDR3: CASSLAHPTLTDTQYF. The CDR3 DNA follows: TGTGCCAGCAGCTTAGCGCATCCTACCCTCACAGATACGCAGTATTTT.

This clonotype was detected only a few times. The rearrangement uses TRBV12-3 or TRBV12-4 and TRBJ1-3; 7 bases are a match to TRBD1. The CDR3 loop spans 14 amino acids. V dropped 9 bases and J dropped 2; count of bases not matched to a gene: 7. Here the CDR3 DNA reads TGTGCCAGTCAGACAGGGTACCCTGGAAACACCATATATTTT. Translation: CASQTGYPGNTIYF.

This clonotype was picked up a small number of times. The chain couples TRBV6-1 to TRBJ1-1; the D gene is possibly TRBD1 (6 bases). The CDR3 totals 14 residues. V was pared by 0 bases and J by 3 bases, with 8 bases between. CDR1 is MNHNS and CDR2 is SASEGT in the germline V gene. CDR3 in DNA: TGTGCCAGCAGTGAAGCAGGGGGGGACACTGAAGCTTTCTTT. Translated, it gives CASSEAGGDTEAFF.

The chain links TRBV5-6 to TRBJ2-1; tentatively, D is TRBD2 (5 bases). The CDR3 spans 11 residues. Germline CDR1 SGHDT, CDR2 YYEEEE. Deletions cut 4 bases from V and 8 bases from J, with 7 bases between. CDR3 in amino acids: CASSISDEQFF. The CDR3, as DNA: TGTGCCAGCAGCATTAGCGATGAGCAGTTCTTC.

The chain uses TRBV6-1 and TRBJ2-1; TRBD1 matches at 7 bases. CDR1 and CDR2 from the germline V gene are MNHNS and SASEGT. Trimming took 6 bases from V and 0 from J; bases not matched to a gene: 8. The CDR3 is made up of 16 amino acids. Here the CDR3 reads CASRNTGVDSYNEQFF. Written as DNA, the CDR3 is TGTGCCAGCAGAAATACAGGGGTGGACTCCTACAATGAGCAGTTCTTC.

Only a few counts were recorded for this clonotype. The chain couples TRBV7-2 to TRBJ2-7, with no clear D. This CDR3 comprises 12 residues. Germline lookup yields CDR1 SGHTA and CDR2 FQGNSA. Trimming took off 0 bases at V and 6 bases at J, with 6 bases between the two ends. The CDR3 is CASSLAHGEQYF. The DNA for the CDR3 is TGTGCCAGCAGCTTAGCGCACGGCGAGCAGTACTTC.

This clonotype was seen only a few times. The V gene is TRBV12-3 or TRBV12-4, the J gene TRBJ2-7; perhaps TRBD1 as D (5 bases). With 4 bases removed from V and 6 bases from J, the gap between germline ends came to 13 bases. The CDR3 totals 13 residues. In DNA, the CDR3 is TGTGCCAGCAGTTACGGCCAGGGTTTCGAGCAGTACTTC. Its protein is CASSYGQGFEQYF.

A few counts support this clonotype. The rearrangement joins TRBV10-3 to TRBJ2-1; possibly TRBD1 for D (5 bases). Germline CDR1 is ENHRY and CDR2 is SYGVKD. This CDR3 spans 14 amino acids. V lost 1 base, J lost 4 bases, and 8 bases lay in between. CDR3 amino acids: CAISEYRTYNEQFF. The CDR3 nucleotides read TGTGCCATCAGTGAGTACAGGACGTACAATGAGCAGTTCTTC.

The chain joins TRBV5-1 to TRBJ2-1; 11 bases fit TRBD2. This CDR3 has 16 amino acids. The ends lost 0 bases at V and 4 bases at J; junction bases unmatched: 3. Germline CDR1 and CDR2: SGHRS and YFSETQ. The CDR3 sequence: CASSLGLAGLYNEQFF. DNA of the CDR3: TGCGCCAGCAGCTTGGGACTAGCGGGGTTATACAATGAGCAGTTCTTC.

In this sample, this clonotype turned up a few times. The chain employs TRBV11-2 and TRBJ1-2; the match to TRBD1 covers 7 bases. Germline V gene sequence: CDR1 SGHAT, CDR2 FQNNGV. The junction had 9 bases not matched to a gene; V was cut back by 5 bases and J by 0 bases. The CDR3 consists of 16 residues. For the CDR3, the DNA is TGTGCCAGCAGCACAGGGACAGCGGCCGCTAACTATGGCTACACCTTC. Protein product: CASSTGTAAANYGYTF.